This TCR beta chain was sequenced for a study of cytomegalovirus exposure and HLA in healthy donors. Looking at the study overall: Falling in the Caucasian-associated ancestry cluster were 81% of under 450 genotyped donors.

Trimming cost V 3 bases and J 2 bases, with 16 bases left between them. Germline values: CDR1 SGDLS, CDR2 YYNGEE. The CDR3 has 16 amino acids. Concerning this clone: Antigen specificity is unknown.

PCR was performed using 60 Vbeta and 13 Jbeta primers. As originally analysed: A later analysis counted 65 million to 95 million unique TCR beta chains, 10 million to 12 million shared. Clones were sequenced by immunoSEQ multiplex PCR, and TCRdb holds only the in-frame ones, with some missing. Clone size and the V and J calls come from that table; the DNA yielded D and trimming. The table lists 150,000 to 170,000 clones, about 76% of them singletons, with 6% to 8.5% in the top ten. Study results and caveats: The authors excluded some V segments, including TRBV6-2 and TRBV6-3, as indistinguishable. In a later analysis, V- and J-gene trimming of beta chains associated with a DCLRE1C missense variant, replicated independently.

This clonotype originated in a man aged 25 to 45 in good health and CMV-seropositive. V is TRBV9 and J is TRBJ2-3; possibly TRBD2 for D (5 bases). Sequenced sample: PBMCs. The CDR3 DNA is TGTGCCAGCAGCGGACAAGGAGGCTACCTCACAGATACGCAGTATTTT. It is translated as CASSGQGGYLTDTQYF. The full variable domain, with the rest looked up from reference TRBV9 and TRBJ2-3, is DSGVTQTPKHLITATGQRVTLRCSPRSGDLSVYWYQQSLDQGLQFLIQYYNGEERAKGNILERFSAQQFPDLHSELNLSSLELGDSALYFCASSGQGGYLTDTQYFGPGTRLTVL.